The T cell receptor beta chain under discussion was sequenced for a study of PD-L1 blockade in urothelial cancer (dated by TCRdb to the late 2010s). For the wider study: Every patient began therapy in about 2014 and was given atezolizumab 1,200 mg intravenously every 3 weeks. About 85% of the 29 patients were identified as males with urothelial cancer of bladder origin, and a prior smoking history was reported by 18 of 29 patients. Patients had an ECOG performance status of 0 or 1 and had received between 0 and 3 prior chemotherapy regimens. Blood samples were analyzed at 3 weeks after treatment start (second dose) and at 6 weeks after treatment start. Blood samples gave median yields of about 150,000 T cells and some 84,000 unique TCRs, along with a median clonality of approximately 0.084. The study was an exploratory multi-omic analysis of somatic, immune and clinical correlates of response to PD-L1 blockade with atezolizumab in urothelial cancer. Pretreatment tumor samples and matched peripheral blood, collected serially before and after atezolizumab treatment, underwent TCR sequencing. Durable clinical benefit was defined as a progression-free survival longer than 6 months, and TCR features were additionally tested against progression-free survival and overall survival. In the same patients, whole exome sequencing and RNA sequencing of pretreatment tumors were performed in addition to TCR sequencing. Durable clinical benefit was achieved by nine patients and was not achieved by 20 patients. Pretreatment blood TCR-seq was available for about 30 patients, at least one posttreatment blood collection was obtained for some 24 patients, and tumor TCR-seq was available for some 24 patients. Summary of the overall study and its limitations: Among patients with durable benefit, tumor-associated TCR clones showed greater expansion in peripheral blood 3 weeks after treatment started (n ≈ 24, p = 0.022). Because of the small sample size (n ≈ 31) and the many exploratory analyses performed, the results are intended to be regarded as hypothesis-generating. A pretreatment peripheral blood TCR clonality below the median was linked to improved progression-free and overall survival.

Synthetic TCR analog templates were spiked into each PCR so that absolute template abundance could be estimated from read counts. The immunoSEQ assay used bias-controlled V and J gene primers to amplify TCRbeta CDR3 regions from genomic DNA. Sequencing of rearranged TCRbeta segments was done at approximately 20X coverage. The original methods were these. Sequencing errors were corrected by clustering, and CDR3s were annotated against IMGT so that V, D and J genes could be assigned. Downstream analyses used only productive TCRbeta rearrangements and left out out-of-frame or stop-codon sequences. Clonality was computed as one minus Shannon entropy normalized by the log of the number of unique productive sequences. Fisher's exact test with Benjamini-Hochberg correction, at a threshold of adjusted p below 0.01, was used to find clones that differed between time points or between blood and tumor. In TCRdb, the immuneACCESS table is reduced to in-frame sequences with V and J assigned. These tables do not hold every clone; where another copy was compared, an unresolved V gene accounts for under half, and the others remain unexplained. That table is the source of V, J and clone size, and D and trimming were worked out from the DNA. A total of around 130,000 clones appear in this sample, approximately 84% of them only once. Clones ranked in the top ten supply 2.5% to 3.5% of the sample.

For this clone: Which antigen it targets is not known. The sample holds no much larger clone one base away, and base qualities are not on file.

This specimen's time point label, interpreted: pretreatment peripheral blood. A cohort of some 29 patients with locally advanced or metastatic urothelial carcinoma, treated at Memorial Sloan Kettering on a trial protocol, was included. Peripheral blood mononuclear cells were collected pretreatment and during treatment, at between 1 and 8 total time points per patient. The Qiagen DNeasy Blood extraction kit was used to purify genomic DNA from total PBMCs and tumor samples. PBMCs were collected pretreatment and during treatment and were isolated and stored as previously described. V ends up 4 bases short and J 1 base short, with an unmatched junction base count of 3. The CDR3 goes from the cysteine to the phenylalanine over 14 residues. Only the CDR3 portion is preserved as DNA: 42 bases, with reading frame beginning at the first base. CDR1 SGHTS and CDR2 YDEGEE are derived from the germline V gene.

The V and J segments used are TRBV5-8 and TRBJ2-7, and 9 bases in between align with TRBD2. Sequencing used PBMCs, obtained around atezolizumab (anti-PD-L1) treatment. The source is a man aged 45-65 years with urothelial cancer. The CDR3 amino acid sequence is: CASSLAGGSYEQYF. In nucleotides, the sequence is TGTGCCAGCAGCCTGGCGGGAGGGTCCTACGAGCAGTACTTC.